This T cell receptor beta chain was documented in a study of T-cell reconstitution after alpha-beta-depleted transplantation in children. General study findings and limits: Roughly two months post-transplant, alpha-beta T cells reportedly originated from several hundred graft clones that had expanded. Recipient T cells and thymic progenitors that survived were the source of the high TCRbeta diversity seen at day 60 in some patients. A year had passed since transplant, and T-cell counts and diversity by then came mostly from newly produced T cells.

This clonotype was detected a few times. Its target is not known. It was with unique molecular identifiers that the TCRbeta library was prepared. TCRdb recomputed calls from the PCR reads with MiXCR, one row per CDR3 protein. The sample includes about 420,000 distinct CDR3 sequences, about 16% seen only once; the top ten take under 30%. CDR1 is LGHNT, CDR2 FRNRAP, per germline. The CDR3 is 13 residues long. Trimming pared 6 bases from V and 3 bases from J, leaving 12 bases between. The source is a boy younger than two who had a stem cell transplant for Wiskott-Aldrich syndrome, so the T cells may come from the graft donor. This sample comprised PBMCs, mostly from graft donor cells, obtained 360 days after TCRalphabeta/CD19-depleted stem cell transplant. The chain has TRBV12-5 and TRBJ2-7; D might be TRBD1 or TRBD2, each matching 5 bases. CDR3 amino acids: CASGGRPRYEQYF. CDR3 nucleotide sequence: TGTGCTAGTGGGGGACGGCCGCGCTACGAGCAGTACTTC.